This TCR beta chain was profiled in a study of shared clonotypes between healthy human individuals. The overall study: Serving as donors were two women and three men, whose ages spanned 18 to 49. Study conclusions and caveats: Exclusively blood specimens were collected; tissue repertoires likely differ.

Data came from immunoSEQ multiplex PCR; TCRdb stores just in-frame clones and leaves some out. The table records some 2,100,000 clones, about 92% of them present only once. CD8 cells classed as naive were CD45RO-negative and positively selected for CCR7, excluding terminally differentiated effector memory CD45RA+ cells. To note about this clone: Antigen unknown.

The V gene lost 7 bases and the J gene lost 4 bases, with 19 bases spanning the gap. The CDR3 is 15 residues long. CDR1 MDHEN and CDR2 SYDVKM come from the germline V gene. V gene TRBV28 combines with J gene TRBJ1-1; D gene ambiguous. Material: naive CD8+ T cells from PBMCs. The TCR comes from a man aged 18-30 years in good health. Some clones in this sample may be carry-over from other donors' samples. In DNA form, the CDR3 reads TGTGCCAGCAACACGAATAGGGTTGGGAGCACTGAAGCTTTCTTT. Its translation is CASNTNRVGSTEAFF.